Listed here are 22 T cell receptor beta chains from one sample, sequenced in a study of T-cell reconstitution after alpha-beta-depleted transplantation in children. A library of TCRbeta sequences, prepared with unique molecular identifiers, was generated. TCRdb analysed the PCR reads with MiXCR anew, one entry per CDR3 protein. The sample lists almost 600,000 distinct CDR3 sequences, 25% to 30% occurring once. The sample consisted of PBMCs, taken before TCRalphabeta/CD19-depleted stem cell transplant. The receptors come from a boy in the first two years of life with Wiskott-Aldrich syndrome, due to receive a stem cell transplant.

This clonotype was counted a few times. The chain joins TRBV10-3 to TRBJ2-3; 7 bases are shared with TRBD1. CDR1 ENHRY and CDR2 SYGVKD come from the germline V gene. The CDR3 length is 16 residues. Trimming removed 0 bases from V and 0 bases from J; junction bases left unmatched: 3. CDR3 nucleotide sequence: TGTGCCATCAGTGAGTCGCTGACAGGGAGCACAGATACGCAGTATTTT. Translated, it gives CAISESLTGSTDTQYF.

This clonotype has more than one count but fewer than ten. DNA for the CDR3: TGTGCCAGCAACTACCAGGGGCTAGCGGTACAAGAGACCCAGTACTTC. Translated, it gives CASNYQGLAVQETQYF. The V call is TRBV6-1, the J call TRBJ2-5, with D possibly TRBD2 on 7 matching bases. Germline V gives CDR1 MNHNS, CDR2 SASEGT. V shed 7 bases and J shed 2 bases, with 20 bases lying between them. The CDR3 runs to 16 residues.

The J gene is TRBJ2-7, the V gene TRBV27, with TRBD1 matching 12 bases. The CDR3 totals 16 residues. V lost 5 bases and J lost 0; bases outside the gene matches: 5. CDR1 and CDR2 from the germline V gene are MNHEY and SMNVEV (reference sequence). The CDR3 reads CASSRGTGGSSYEQYF. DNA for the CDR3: TGTGCCAGCAGTAGGGGGACAGGGGGCAGCTCCTACGAGCAGTACTTC.

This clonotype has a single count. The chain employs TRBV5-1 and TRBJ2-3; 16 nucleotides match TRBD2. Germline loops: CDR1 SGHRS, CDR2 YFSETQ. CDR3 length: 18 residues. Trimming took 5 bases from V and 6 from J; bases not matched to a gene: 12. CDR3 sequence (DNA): TGCGCCAGCAGACCACGCACCGGGACTAGCGGGAGGGGGGATACGCAGTATTTT. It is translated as CASRPRTGTSGRGDTQYF.

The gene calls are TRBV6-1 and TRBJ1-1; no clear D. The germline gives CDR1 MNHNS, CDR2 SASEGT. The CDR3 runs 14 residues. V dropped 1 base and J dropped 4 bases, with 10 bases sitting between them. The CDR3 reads CASSEGNLGTEAFF. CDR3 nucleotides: TGTGCCAGCAGTGAAGGGAATCTGGGCACTGAAGCTTTCTTT.

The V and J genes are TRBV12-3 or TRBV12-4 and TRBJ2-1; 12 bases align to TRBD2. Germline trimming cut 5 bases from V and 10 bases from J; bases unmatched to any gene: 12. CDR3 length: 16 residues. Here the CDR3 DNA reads TGTGCCAGCAGTCTATACTCACTAGCGGGAGGCAGGGAGCAGTTCTTC. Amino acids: CASSLYSLAGGREQFF.

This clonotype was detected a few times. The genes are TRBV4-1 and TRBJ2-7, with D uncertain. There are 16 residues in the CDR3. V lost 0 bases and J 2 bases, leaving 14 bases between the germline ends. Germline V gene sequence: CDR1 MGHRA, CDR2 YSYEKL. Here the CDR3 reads CASSQDERFVTYEQYF. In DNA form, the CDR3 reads TGCGCCAGCAGCCAAGATGAGCGTTTCGTAACCTACGAGCAGTACTTC.

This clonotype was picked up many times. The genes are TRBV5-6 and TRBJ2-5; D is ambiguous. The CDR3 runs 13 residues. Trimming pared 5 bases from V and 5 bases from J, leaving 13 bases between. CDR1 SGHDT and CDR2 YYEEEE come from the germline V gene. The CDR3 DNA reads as TGTGCCAGCAGTCTGGGGTTTTGGGAGACCCAGTACTTC. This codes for CASSLGFWETQYF.

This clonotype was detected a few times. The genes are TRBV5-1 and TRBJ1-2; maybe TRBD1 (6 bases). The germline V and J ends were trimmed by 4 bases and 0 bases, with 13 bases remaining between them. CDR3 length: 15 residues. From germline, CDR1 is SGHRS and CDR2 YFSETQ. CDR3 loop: CASSTNRESNYGYTF. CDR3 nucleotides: TGCGCCAGCAGCACTAACAGGGAATCTAACTATGGCTACACCTTC.

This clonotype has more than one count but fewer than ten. In DNA, the CDR3 is TGCAGTTGCGACGCCGGGACAGGACCCAATGAGCAGTTCTTC. It specifies CSCDAGTGPNEQFF. The chain employs TRBV20-1 and TRBJ2-1; 8 bases line up with TRBD1. Unmatched junction bases numbered 12, after V lost 8 bases and J lost 6 bases. Germline CDR1 and CDR2: DFQATT and SNEGSKA (reference sequence). CDR3 size: 14 residues.

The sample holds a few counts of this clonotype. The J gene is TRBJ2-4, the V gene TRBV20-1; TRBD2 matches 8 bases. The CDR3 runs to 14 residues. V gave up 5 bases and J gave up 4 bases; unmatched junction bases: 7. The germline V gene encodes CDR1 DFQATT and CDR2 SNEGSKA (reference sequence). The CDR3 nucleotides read TGCAGTGCTCCTATAGCGGGATCTAAAAACATTCAGTACTTC. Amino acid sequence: CSAPIAGSKNIQYF.

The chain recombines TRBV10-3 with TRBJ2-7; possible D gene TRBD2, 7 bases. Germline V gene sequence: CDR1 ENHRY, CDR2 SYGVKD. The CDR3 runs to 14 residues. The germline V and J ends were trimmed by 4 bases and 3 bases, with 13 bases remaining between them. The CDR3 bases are TGTGCCATCAGTGGTAGGGGGGGGTTCTACGAGCAGTACTTC. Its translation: CAISGRGGFYEQYF.

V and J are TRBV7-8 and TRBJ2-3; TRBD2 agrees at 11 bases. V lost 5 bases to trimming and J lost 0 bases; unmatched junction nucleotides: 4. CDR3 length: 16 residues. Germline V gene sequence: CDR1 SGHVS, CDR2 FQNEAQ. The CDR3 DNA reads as TGTGCCAGCAGCGGCGGACTAGCGGGTAGCACAGATACGCAGTATTTT. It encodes CASSGGLAGSTDTQYF.

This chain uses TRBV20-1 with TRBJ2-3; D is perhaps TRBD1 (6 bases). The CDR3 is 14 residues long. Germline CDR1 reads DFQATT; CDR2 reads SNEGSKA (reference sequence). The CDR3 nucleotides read TGCACCTCGGCAGGGGACATTAGCACAGATACGCAGTATTTT. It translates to CTSAGDISTDTQYF.

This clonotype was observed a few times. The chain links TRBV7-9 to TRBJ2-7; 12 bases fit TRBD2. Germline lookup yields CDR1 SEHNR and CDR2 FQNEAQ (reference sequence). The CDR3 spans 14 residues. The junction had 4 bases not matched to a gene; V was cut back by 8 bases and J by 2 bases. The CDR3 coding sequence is TGTGCCAGCGGACTAGCGGGGCTTCCCTACGAGCAGTACTTC. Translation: CASGLAGLPYEQYF.

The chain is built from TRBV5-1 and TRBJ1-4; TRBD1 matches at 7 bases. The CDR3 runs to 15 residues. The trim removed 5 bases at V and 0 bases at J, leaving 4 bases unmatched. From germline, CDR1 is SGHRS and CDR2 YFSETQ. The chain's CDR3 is CASRGTAATNEKLFF. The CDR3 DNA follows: TGCGCCAGCAGGGGGACAGCTGCAACTAATGAAAAACTGTTTTTT.

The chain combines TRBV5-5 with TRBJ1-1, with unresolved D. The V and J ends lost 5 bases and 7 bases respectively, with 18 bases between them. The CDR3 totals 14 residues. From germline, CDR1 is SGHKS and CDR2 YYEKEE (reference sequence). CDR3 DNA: TGTGCCAGCAGGTTACTATCTGGATGGAATGAAGCTTTCTTT. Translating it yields CASRLLSGWNEAFF.

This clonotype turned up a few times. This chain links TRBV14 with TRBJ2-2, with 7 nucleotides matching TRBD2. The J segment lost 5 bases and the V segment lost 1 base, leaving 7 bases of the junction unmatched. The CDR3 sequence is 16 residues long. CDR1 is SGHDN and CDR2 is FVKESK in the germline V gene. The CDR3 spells CASSQGGRARTGELFF. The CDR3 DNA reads TGTGCCAGCAGCCAAGGTGGGAGGGCGAGGACCGGGGAGCTGTTTTTT.

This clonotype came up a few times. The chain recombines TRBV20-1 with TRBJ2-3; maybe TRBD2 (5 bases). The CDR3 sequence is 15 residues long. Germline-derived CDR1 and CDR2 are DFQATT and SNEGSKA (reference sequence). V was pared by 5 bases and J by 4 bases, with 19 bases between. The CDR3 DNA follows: TGCAGTGCTCCGCGGGCCGCTGATTTTGCAGATACGCAGTATTTT. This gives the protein CSAPRAADFADTQYF.

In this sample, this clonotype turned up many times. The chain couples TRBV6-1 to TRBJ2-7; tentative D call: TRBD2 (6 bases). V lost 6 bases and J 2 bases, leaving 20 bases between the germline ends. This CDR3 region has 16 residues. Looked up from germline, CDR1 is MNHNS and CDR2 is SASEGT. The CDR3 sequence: CASRPPSGGGTYEQYF. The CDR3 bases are TGTGCCAGCAGACCCCCTTCCGGGGGAGGTACCTACGAGCAGTACTTC.

CDR3 DNA sequence: TGTGCCAGCAGTCCCTCATCCGACAGGGCCATGGGTACGCAGTATTTT. Translating gives CASSPSSDRAMGTQYF. The V and J genes are TRBV7-2 and TRBJ2-3, with 7 nucleotides matching TRBD1. This CDR3 region has 16 residues. V shed 6 bases, J shed 8 bases, and the junction held 17 bases outside the gene matches. Germline V gene data show CDR1 as SGHTA and CDR2 as FQGNSA.

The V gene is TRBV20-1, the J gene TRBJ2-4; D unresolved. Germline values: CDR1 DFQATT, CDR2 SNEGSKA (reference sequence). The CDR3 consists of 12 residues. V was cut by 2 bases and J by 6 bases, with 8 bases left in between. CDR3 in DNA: TGCAGTGCTAGAAAGGTGGGAAACATTCAGTACTTC. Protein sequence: CSARKVGNIQYF.